What follows describes a single T cell receptor beta chain. Antigen specificity is unknown. The data were taken from a study of Ad26.COV2.S vaccination and SARS-CoV-2 variants. Whole-study findings and limits: The study found higher spike-specific TCR breadth in vaccine than placebo recipients.

Profiled with immunoSEQ multiplex PCR; TCRdb holds only in-frame clones, not every one. This table has approximately 400,000 clones, 92% appearing once. This sequence originates from a human donor who had recovered from COVID-19. The starting material was peripheral blood, obtained after recovery from COVID-19.

The CDR3 nucleotides read TGTGCCAGTAGTATCTTAACCCGGGACGGACGTAACTATGGCTACACCTTC. Residues: CASSILTRDGRNYGYTF. The chain has TRBV19 and TRBJ1-2, with D possibly matching TRBD1 (5 bases). V shed 3 bases and J shed 1 base, with 18 bases lying between them. The germline gives CDR1 LNHDA, CDR2 SQIVND (reference sequence). This CDR3 is 17 amino acids long.